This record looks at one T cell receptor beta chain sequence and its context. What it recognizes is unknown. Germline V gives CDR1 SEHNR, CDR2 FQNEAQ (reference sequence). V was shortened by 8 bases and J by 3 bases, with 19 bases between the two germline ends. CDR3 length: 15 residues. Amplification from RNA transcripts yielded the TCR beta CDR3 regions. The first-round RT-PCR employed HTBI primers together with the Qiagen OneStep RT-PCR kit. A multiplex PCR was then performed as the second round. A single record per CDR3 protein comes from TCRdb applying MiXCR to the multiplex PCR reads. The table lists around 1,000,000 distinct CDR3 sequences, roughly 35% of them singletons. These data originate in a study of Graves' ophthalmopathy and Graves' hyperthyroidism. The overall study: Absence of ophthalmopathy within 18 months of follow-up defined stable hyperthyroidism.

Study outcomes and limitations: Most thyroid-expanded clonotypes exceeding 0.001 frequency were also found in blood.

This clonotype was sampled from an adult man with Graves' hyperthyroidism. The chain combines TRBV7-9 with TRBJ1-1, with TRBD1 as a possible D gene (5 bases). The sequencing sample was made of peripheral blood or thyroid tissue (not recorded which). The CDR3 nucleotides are TGTGCCAGCGGGTTATGGATGGGGACGGACACTGAAGCTTTCTTT. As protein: CASGLWMGTDTEAFF. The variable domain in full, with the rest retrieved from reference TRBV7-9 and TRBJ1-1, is DTGVSQNPRHKITKRGQNVTFRCDPISEHNRLYWYRQTLGQGPEFLTYFQNEAQLEKSRLLSDRFSAERPKGSFSTLEIQRTEQGDSAMYLCASGLWMGTDTEAFFGQGTRLTVV.